One TCR beta chain is described in this entry. Per the authors' pipeline: How many nucleated cells were present was estimated from reference gene primer amplification. Clones were sequenced by immunoSEQ multiplex PCR, and TCRdb holds only the in-frame ones, with some missing. V and J calls and clone size are copied from that table; D and trimming were computed from the DNA. The sample has about 200,000 clones, over 80% seen once. The length of the CDR3 is 13 residues. Deletions cut 2 bases from V and 3 bases from J, with 7 bases between. The V gene's germline CDR1 is LGHNA and CDR2 YSLEER. This sample is part of a study of blood T cell repertoires in COVID-19. Whole-study context: Whether acute or convalescent, the COVID-19 samples came from the United States, Italy and Spain. T cells, B-cell-depleted T cells, or PBMCs provided the cDNA or gDNA that served as material.

Sequencing was performed on peripheral blood. This rearrangement joins TRBV4-3 to TRBJ1-1; D call uncertain. This sequence was found in a man aged 40-55 years with acute or convalescent COVID-19. In DNA, the CDR3 is TGCGCCAGCAGCCAATTGAGTTACACTGAAGCTTTCTTT. Its translation is CASSQLSYTEAFF.